The clone carrying this TCR beta chain was seen repeatedly, ten times or more. The CDR3 runs to 15 residues. V was trimmed by 7 bases and J by 0 bases, leaving 13 bases between them. Germline V gives CDR1 MDHEN, CDR2 SYDVKM. Time point here: longitudinal time-point 1 (baseline). This sample is drawn from a study of neurological immune-mediated disorders. TCRdb fed the 5' RACE reads into MiXCR, producing one record per CDR3 protein. The data hold around 76,000 distinct CDR3 sequences, with roughly 10% observed a single time. Input material: PBMCs. This clonotype was sampled from a young man in good health. The chain combines TRBV28 with TRBJ2-1; D unresolved. The CDR3, as DNA: TGTGCCAGCACGACCGGGCCAAGCTCCTACAATGAGCAGTTCTTC. This gives the protein CASTTGPSSYNEQFF.